The T cell receptor beta chain under discussion was sequenced for a study of control samples from healthy donors and cancer patients. The method was immunoSEQ multiplex PCR; TCRdb's version includes in-frame clones alone and lacks a portion of them. This sample's clone table lists about 200,000 clones. This CDR3 has 14 residues. Per germline, CDR1 SGHAT and CDR2 FQNNGV. V lost 6 bases and J lost 9; bases outside the gene matches: 8. This chain joins TRBV11-2 and TRBJ1-5; 10 positions match TRBD1. The TCR sequence derives from a woman between 25 and 40 years old in good health. Sequencing was performed on blood. The CDR3 DNA reads TGTGCCAGCAGTCCCGGGACAGGGGTTGCGCCCCAGCATTTT. It yields the protein CASSPGTGVAPQHF.